A selection of T cell receptor beta chains follows, all from one sample in a study of blood T cell repertoires in COVID-19. Assay: immunoSEQ multiplex PCR; the TCRdb copy retains only in-frame clones and omits some. The sample lists 270,000 or so clones, about 89% occurring once. Sequenced: PBMCs or T cells enriched from blood (not recorded which). The receptors stem from a woman aged 18-29 years who had recovered from COVID-19. CDR3s include the opening cysteine and the closing phenylalanine or tryptophan. Fields, in order: V gene, CDR3 protein.

TRBV21-1 | CASSPYLVPPLHF
TRBV6-1 | CASSDTGGKSSDIQYF
TRBV5-6 | CASSLGPNYNQPQHF
TRBV7-2 | CASSFNGRGTDTQYF
TRBV9 | CASSLQGEETQYF
TRBV5-4 | CASSFTLAGEQYF
TRBV9 | CASSAQGALNTEAFF
TRBV7-8 | CASSLGRDGERSNQPQHF
TRBV28 | CASSPRGGGETQYF
TRBV27 | CASSLRGLFGYTF
TRBV7-6 | CASSLEQGSNPYEQYF
TRBV2 | CASSEEWGPGNTIYF
TRBV3-1/TRBV3-2 | CASSQGTGGAFF
TRBV4-1 | CASSQVPPGINEQFF
TRBV7-2 | CASSKTGGFLQETQYF
TRBV6-5 | CASSYSTGNYGYTF
TRBV3-1/TRBV3-2 | CASSPLRGGARGELFF
TRBV5-5 | CASSSGTVFNQPQHF
TRBV18 | CASSSGGAVTNLNEQFF
TRBV4-1 | CASSQRQMYNEQFF
TRBV19 | CASSIGSSGGRETQYF
TRBV6-2/TRBV6-3 | CASRPSLAGGVNEQFF
TRBV7-2 | CASSLVPAGAYNEQFF
TRBV27 | CASSFYGRKNTEAFF
TRBV5-8 | CASTWTGAFYGYTF
TRBV7-9 | CASSSSTGIWQFF
TRBV4-1 | CASSQEHRGTGELFF
TRBV28 | CASSFDLAGGSYEQYF
TRBV11-2 | CASRPMAERGSAHEQYF
TRBV5-4 | CASSGGATTDTQYF
TRBV19 | CASSLRLAGPYEQYF
TRBV11-3 | CASSLGSGDTEAFF
TRBV6-4 | CASSEAGYGVNEQFF
TRBV30 | CAWSFLSGVDEQFF
TRBV27 | CASSLLPRGNNEQFF
TRBV27 | CASSRFGTARTDTQYF
TRBV5-1 | CASSPLGLREGYTF
TRBV7-9 | CASSPRLAGAQDTQYF
TRBV28 | CASSPTERPQHF
TRBV24-1 | CATSDRLTSGITGELFF
TRBV10-3 | CAISDPPGERNTIYF
TRBV7-8 | CASSLAGAGNTEAFF
TRBV18 | CASSPPDRGLHEQYF
TRBV5-6 | CASSLVPGSGNTIYF
TRBV19 | CASSSSTGDSYEQYF
TRBV3-1/TRBV3-2 | CASSQEGQGRSPLHF
TRBV29-1 | CSVVRTSDYEQYF
TRBV6-5 | CAAGGGGLPYNEQFF
TRBV5-6 | CASSLSGTESYEQYF
TRBV3-1/TRBV3-2 | CASSQGGYQPQHF
TRBV14 | CASSLRLAGASGDTQYF
TRBV5-1 | CASSLGVQGFAGELFF